The sample holds one count of the clone carrying this TCR beta chain. Trimming removed 5 bases from V and 0 bases from J, with 10 bases in between. The CDR3 loop spans 14 amino acids. Germline V gene data show CDR1 as DFQATT and CDR2 as SNEGSKA (reference sequence). The data stem from a study of blood T cells in healthy people across ages. The second PCR ran roughly 6 to 11 cycles with a sample-barcoded 5' primer and J-beta primers. TCRdb reprocessed the 5' RACE reads via MiXCR and lists one record per CDR3 protein. The profile shows roughly 1,800,000 distinct CDR3 sequences, 49% of them singletons. Material for sequencing was blood. The chain combines TRBV20-1 with TRBJ2-2; D might be TRBD1 (6 bases). This TCR was recovered from a woman between 40 and 55 years old in good health. CDR3 residues: CSAPDRTNTGELFF. For the CDR3, the DNA is TGCAGTGCTCCAGACAGGACGAACACCGGGGAGCTGTTTTTT.